This is a list of T cell receptor beta chains from one sample in a study of regulatory T cells in long-lasting Graves disease. From the multiplex PCR reads, TCRdb called clonotypes with MiXCR, one entry per CDR3 protein. The table includes about 440,000 distinct CDR3 sequences, just under 15% detected once. This same sample was also taken into another study, of T cells in Graves' hyperthyroidism and ophthalmopathy.

Sequenced material: peripheral blood mononuclear cells (PBMCs), taken at new diagnosis, from a patient treated with antithyroid drugs. The receptors here all came from a woman between 25 and 40 years old with Graves disease. The CDR3 runs from the conserved cysteine through the conserved F or W. The D gene is left open where the match is weak. Rows may omit the clone size; those that give it use once, few, many or a size class.

d_gene,j_gene,v_gene,abundance,CDR3nt,CDR3aa
TRBD2,TRBJ2-1,TRBV20-1,many,TGCTGTTACAGCGGGATCGGCGGCAATGAGCAGTTCTTC,CCYSGIGGNEQFF
TRBD1,TRBJ1-5,TRBV6-1,many,TGTGCCAGCAGTCCCTGGCAGGGGGCGAATCAGCCCCAGCATTTT,CASSPWQGANQPQHF
NA,TRBJ1-3,TRBV6-2/TRBV6-3,few,TGTGCCAGCAGTTACTCTGACAGGACTACTGGAAACACCATATATTTT,CASSYSDRTTGNTIYF
NA,TRBJ1-2,TRBV11-2,many,TGTGCCAGCAGCTTAGATCCGGGGACGATACTTTATGGCTACACCTTC,CASSLDPGTILYGYTF
NA,TRBJ2-2,TRBV28,many,TGTGCCAGCAGTTTGAGGCGGAACACCGGGGAGCTGTTTTTT,CASSLRRNTGELFF
NA,TRBJ1-1,TRBV7-2,many,TGTGCCAGCAGCTTATTCGGACTTCTGAACACTGAAGCTTTCTTT,CASSLFGLLNTEAFF
NA,TRBJ2-7,TRBV6-1,many,TGTGCCAGCAGTCGCGAGGTGTACGAGCAGTACTTC,CASSREVYEQYF
NA,TRBJ2-2,TRBV24-1,NA,TGTGCCATCAGTGACCTGGCTGTAACCGGGGAGCTGTTTTTT,CAISDLAVTGELFF
TRBD2,TRBJ2-1,TRBV19,NA,TGTGCCAGTAGTGTTAGTAGCGGGAGCTCCTACAATGAGCAGTTCTTC,CASSVSSGSSYNEQFF
NA,TRBJ1-1,TRBV7-9,few,TGTGCCAGCAACGAGCGTTTAACTGAAGCTTTCTTT,CASNERLTEAFF
NA,TRBJ2-1,TRBV28,many,TGTGCCAGCAGACTGGAGGCGGCTGACAATGAGCAGTTCTTC,CASRLEAADNEQFF
NA,TRBJ2-1,TRBV5-6,few,TGTGCCAGCAGCTTGCCAACAGAGTCTCCCGGGCAGTTCTTC,CASSLPTESPGQFF
NA,TRBJ2-2,TRBV24-1,few,TGTGCCACCAGTGATGGACAGTACACCGGGGAGCTGTTTTTT,CATSDGQYTGELFF
NA,TRBJ1-2,TRBV10-3,many,TGTGCCATCAGTGAGCCAGGGGTCGACTATGGCTACACCTTC,CAISEPGVDYGYTF
TRBD2,TRBJ2-5,TRBV10-3,NA,TGTGCCATCAGTGAAGTAGCGGGGGGGGAGACCCAGTACTTC,CAISEVAGGETQYF
NA,TRBJ2-7,TRBV30,many,TGTGCCTGGAGTGTATTCCACTCCTACGAGCAGTACTTC,CAWSVFHSYEQYF